What follows are 6 T cell receptor beta chains derived from one specimen sequenced in a study of tumor and adjacent non-tumor tissue in lung cancer. RNA was extracted from bulk tissue without any cell sorting. Three rounds of nested PCR, following a modified ARM-PCR protocol, produced the TCRbeta library. TCRdb redid the calling of the multiplex PCR reads with MiXCR, one entry per CDR3 protein. The sample includes more than 75,000 distinct CDR3 sequences, around 70% of them seen just once. The sample comprised lung tumor tissue. The receptors were sampled from a woman aged 70-85 years with non-small cell lung cancer.

This clonotype was recorded at least ten times. This sequence joins TRBV20-1 and TRBJ2-2, with 7 bases matching TRBD2. CDR3 size: 15 residues. Trimming took 0 bases from V and 4 from J; bases not matched to a gene: 5. The V gene's germline CDR1 is DFQATT and CDR2 SNEGSKA (reference sequence). The CDR3 loop is CSARDAGLSTGELFF. The CDR3 region has the DNA TGCAGTGCTAGAGATGCGGGACTAAGCACCGGGGAGCTGTTTTTT.

Worth noting for this clonotype: A read error is likely, as this CDR3 ends without the conserved phenylalanine or tryptophan. The V gene is TRBV6-5, the J gene TRBJ1-1; D is possibly TRBD1 (5 bases). V lost 0 bases to trimming and J lost 2 bases, with 10 bases between them. CDR1 is MNHEY and CDR2 is SVGAGI in the germline V gene. There are 15 residues in the CDR3. The CDR3 DNA reads TGTGCCAGCAGTTACTCCAGGGTCCTAAACACTGAAGCTTTCTCT. Its translation: CASSYSRVLNTEAFS.

About this clonotype itself: It may be a read error: a sequence one base away is much more abundant. V is TRBV28 and J is TRBJ2-3, with 9 bases identical to TRBD1. CDR1 is MDHEN, CDR2 SYDVKM, per germline. V trimming: 8 bases; J trimming: 6 bases; junction bases outside the gene matches: 9. The CDR3 consists of 14 residues. The CDR3 spells CASGDRDRADTQYF. In nucleotides, the CDR3 is TGTGCCAGCGGTGACAGGGACAGGGCGGATACGCAGTATTTT.

This clonotype was recorded only once. A single base separates this from a much larger clone, so it may be a read error. V usage is TRBV20-1 and J usage is TRBJ1-2, with D perhaps TRBD1 (5 bases). The CDR3 totals 12 residues. Germline loops: CDR1 DFQATT, CDR2 SNEGSKA (reference sequence). In nucleotides, the CDR3 is TGCGGTGCTGTCGGGACCATCTATGGCTACACCTTC. Translated: CGAVGTIYGYTF.

As to this clonotype: As the CDR3 is not closed by the conserved phenylalanine or tryptophan, this likely results from a read error. This sequence joins TRBV4-1 and TRBJ2-2; a possible D gene is TRBD2 (6 bases). There are 17 residues in the CDR3. CDR1 MGHRA and CDR2 YSYEKL come from the germline V gene. CDR3 sequence (DNA): TGCGCCAGCAGCCAAGATCCCGGGGAGGCGAACACCTGGGAGCTGTTTTAT. Protein sequence: CASSQDPGEANTWELFY.

Worth noting for this clonotype: Because the CDR3 is missing its conserved closing phenylalanine or tryptophan, this is likely a read error. The limits of the CDR3 on the DNA are not certain, so only TCRdb's listed CDR3 is given. J is TRBJ2-7 and V is TRBV10-3. Ends included, the CDR3 has 13 residues. CDR1 and CDR2 from the germline V gene are ENHRY and SYGVKD. CDR3 sequence: CAATDWSSYKQNY.